This is a list of T cell receptor beta chains from one sample in a study of cytomegalovirus exposure and HLA in healthy donors. The method was immunoSEQ multiplex PCR; TCRdb's version includes in-frame clones alone and lacks a portion of them. The sample consists of around 160,000 clones, 68% of them appearing once. Input material: PBMCs. The receptors were gathered from a middle-aged man in good health and CMV-seronegative. CDR3s include the opening cysteine and the closing phenylalanine or tryptophan. The D gene is left open where the match is weak. Rows give clone size only sometimes, using once, few, many, or a class for an expanded clone.

NA,TRBV30,NA,TRBJ1-4,CAWSVRSGEKLFF,TGTGCCTGGAGTGTGCGAAGCGGGGAAAAACTGTTTTTT
TRBD1,TRBV9,NA,TRBJ1-2,CASSLRQGSNYGYTF,TGTGCCAGCAGCCTTCGACAGGGGTCTAACTATGGCTACACCTTC
TRBD2,TRBV4-2,NA,TRBJ2-5,CASSQDGGGLAGGKETQYF,TGTGCCAGCAGCCAAGATGGAGGCGGGCTAGCGGGGGGGAAAGAGACCCAGTACTTC
TRBD1,TRBV19,NA,TRBJ1-5,CASSQARGQGNQPQHF,TGTGCCAGTAGTCAGGCCCGGGGACAGGGAAATCAGCCCCAGCATTTT
NA,TRBV6-1,NA,TRBJ1-3,CASSEEHSLSGNTIYF,TGTGCCAGCAGTGAAGAGCACAGCCTCTCTGGAAACACCATATATTTT
TRBD2,TRBV4-2,NA,TRBJ2-2,CASSRRLAGGGTGELFF,TGTGCCAGCAGCCGCAGACTAGCGGGGGGTGGCACCGGGGAGCTGTTTTTT
NA,TRBV27,NA,TRBJ1-1,CASSTYRAAEAFF,TGTGCCAGCAGTACGTACAGGGCCGCAGAAGCTTTCTTT
NA,TRBV11-2,NA,TRBJ1-2,CASSPGEGYGYTF,TGTGCCAGCAGCCCAGGGGAGGGCTATGGCTACACCTTC
TRBD2,TRBV2,NA,TRBJ2-7,CASSEPGLATYEQYF,TGTGCCAGCAGTGAACCCGGACTAGCCACCTACGAGCAGTACTTC
NA,TRBV6-5,NA,TRBJ1-5,CASSYRGEPQHF,TGTGCCAGCAGTTACCGCGGGGAGCCCCAGCATTTT
TRBD1,TRBV6-1,few,TRBJ2-7,CASSEMTGSFNTYEQYF,TGTGCCAGCAGTGAAATGACAGGGTCATTTAACACCTACGAGCAGTACTTC
NA,TRBV7-2,NA,TRBJ1-2,CASSFGRRTLYGYTF,TGTGCCAGCAGCTTCGGGAGACGGACCCTTTATGGCTACACCTTC
TRBD1,TRBV2,few,TRBJ1-1,CASSRDRGVNTEAFF,TGTGCCAGCAGTCGCGACAGGGGTGTGAACACTGAAGCTTTCTTT
NA,TRBV6-5,NA,TRBJ1-1,CASRSDRINTEAFF,TGTGCCAGCAGGTCCGACAGAATCAACACTGAAGCTTTCTTT
NA,TRBV19,NA,TRBJ1-5,CASSRLLARDYSNQPQHF,TGTGCCAGTAGTCGCCTTTTAGCGAGGGATTATAGCAATCAGCCCCAGCATTTT
TRBD1,TRBV5-1,few,TRBJ1-2,CASSFDRGQNYGYTF,TGCGCCAGCAGCTTCGACAGGGGGCAAAACTATGGCTACACCTTC
NA,TRBV16,NA,TRBJ1-2,CASSQSDSGVGDTF,TGTGCCAGCAGCCAATCGGACAGTGGGGTAGGTGACACCTTC
TRBD2,TRBV5-1,once,TRBJ2-3,CASSLAPRGIASTDTQYF,TGCGCCAGCAGCTTGGCTCCGCGGGGGATCGCTAGCACAGATACGCAGTATTTT
NA,TRBV10-3,NA,TRBJ1-5,CASSRGEGNQPQHF,TGTGCCTCGTCCAGGGGAGAAGGAAATCAGCCCCAGCATTTT
TRBD1,TRBV5-1,NA,TRBJ2-7,CASSLRSLIQGQVGYEQYF,TGCGCCAGCAGCTTGCGGTCCCTTATTCAGGGACAGGTGGGCTACGAGCAGTACTTC
NA,TRBV7-6,once,TRBJ1-3,CASSSGVSGNTIYF,TGTGCCAGCAGCTCAGGGGTGTCTGGAAACACCATATATTTT
NA,TRBV6-1,NA,TRBJ1-4,CASSGAVNEKLFF,TGTGCCAGCAGTGGGGCCGTTAATGAAAAACTGTTTTTT
NA,TRBV5-1,NA,TRBJ2-7,CASSPGSQLEQYF,TGCGCCAGCAGCCCTGGGAGCCAGCTCGAGCAGTACTTC
TRBD1,TRBV4-1,NA,TRBJ1-4,CASSQTQPRGRAGEKLFF,TGCGCCAGCAGCCAAACCCAGCCCAGGGGGCGCGCAGGTGAAAAACTGTTTTTT
NA,TRBV7-3,few,TRBJ2-1,CASSLQGLANEQFF,TGTGCCAGCAGCTTACAGGGGCTAGCCAATGAGCAGTTCTTC
TRBD1,TRBV7-9,few,TRBJ1-5,CASSWGTGNQPQHF,TGTGCCAGCAGCTGGGGGACAGGCAATCAGCCCCAGCATTTT
NA,TRBV16,once,TRBJ1-4,CASSPSGATNEKLFF,TGTGCCAGCAGCCCCTCGGGGGCAACTAATGAAAAACTGTTTTTT
NA,TRBV6-5,once,TRBJ2-3,CASRPPGVTQYF,TGTGCCAGCAGACCTCCCGGGGTAACGCAGTATTTT
NA,TRBV9,NA,TRBJ1-4,CAPCAGHEKLFF,TGTGCCCCCTGCGCAGGCCATGAAAAACTGTTTTTT
NA,TRBV5-6,NA,TRBJ2-7,CASSVRDRYEQYF,TGTGCCAGCAGCGTGCGGGATCGCTACGAGCAGTACTTC
TRBD1,TRBV19,NA,TRBJ1-1,CASSPQTGFEGEAFF,TGTGCCAGTAGTCCACAGACAGGGTTCGAAGGTGAAGCTTTCTTT
TRBD2,TRBV29-1,NA,TRBJ2-7,CSVSSGAYEQYF,TGCAGCGTTTCTAGCGGGGCCTACGAGCAGTACTTC
NA,TRBV6-6,few,TRBJ1-1,CASRPLANTEAFF,TGTGCCAGCAGACCCTTAGCGAACACTGAAGCTTTCTTT
NA,TRBV18,NA,TRBJ2-1,CASSPGLGGRGSYNEQFF,TGTGCCAGCTCACCGGGGCTCGGGGGGCGCGGGTCCTACAATGAGCAGTTCTTC
NA,TRBV14,NA,TRBJ2-6,CASSPGRGGAFGANVLTF,TGTGCCAGCAGCCCCGGGCGGGGCGGGGCGTTCGGGGCCAACGTCCTGACTTTC
TRBD2,TRBV10-1,NA,TRBJ2-5,CASFSAGPQETQYF,TGCGCCAGCTTTTCAGCGGGGCCCCAAGAGACCCAGTACTTC
TRBD1,TRBV5-1,NA,TRBJ1-2,CASSSDRASYGYTF,TGCGCCAGCAGCTCGGACAGGGCCTCCTATGGCTACACCTTC
NA,TRBV6-5,NA,TRBJ2-3,CASSYRGTTDTQYF,TGTGCCAGCAGTTACCGCGGAACGACAGATACGCAGTATTTT
TRBD2,TRBV5-5,NA,TRBJ2-7,CASSLAGTSGGAYEQYF,TGTGCCAGCAGCTTGGCCGGGACTAGCGGGGGAGCATACGAGCAGTACTTC
NA,TRBV5-5,NA,TRBJ2-7,CASSLGGNTYEQYF,TGTGCCAGCAGCTTAGGCGGGAATACCTACGAGCAGTACTTC
TRBD1,TRBV7-7,NA,TRBJ2-5,CASSLTGGQRETQYF,TGTGCTAGCAGCTTAACAGGGGGCCAAAGGGAGACCCAGTACTTC
NA,TRBV7-7,NA,TRBJ2-7,CASSYRASYEQYF,TGTGCTAGCAGCTACAGGGCGTCCTACGAGCAGTACTTC
TRBD1,TRBV6-1,NA,TRBJ2-7,CASREGWTGHYEQYF,TGTGCCAGCAGAGAGGGGTGGACAGGGCACTACGAGCAGTACTTC
TRBD2,TRBV7-2,once,TRBJ2-3,CASSLERGASGYTQYF,TGTGCCAGCAGCTTAGAGCGGGGGGCTTCCGGGTATACGCAGTATTTT
TRBD1,TRBV19,NA,TRBJ1-5,CASSTSGGLSNQPQHF,TGTGCCAGTAGTACCTCAGGGGGCCTTAGCAATCAGCCCCAGCATTTT
TRBD1,TRBV4-2,NA,TRBJ2-7,CASSQDPGQGRYEQYF,TGTGCCAGCAGCCAAGACCCCGGACAGGGGCGCTACGAGCAGTACTTC
NA,TRBV27,NA,TRBJ2-1,CASTVGGASYNEQFF,TGTGCCAGCACGGTTGGGGGGGCGTCCTACAATGAGCAGTTCTTC
TRBD1,TRBV28,NA,TRBJ1-2,CASSPTGVGNYGYTF,TGTGCCAGCAGTCCGACAGGGGTTGGGAACTATGGCTACACCTTC
NA,TRBV7-2,NA,TRBJ2-3,CASSPAPDFDTQYF,TGTGCCAGCAGCCCAGCGCCGGACTTCGATACGCAGTATTTT
TRBD2,TRBV19,NA,TRBJ2-7,CASSTRTSKYEQYF,TGTGCCAGTAGTACGCGGACTAGTAAGTACGAGCAGTACTTC
NA,TRBV5-1,NA,TRBJ2-6,CASSLGAPSGANVLTF,TGCGCCAGCAGCTTAGGGGCTCCCTCTGGGGCCAACGTCCTGACTTTC
TRBD1,TRBV19,NA,TRBJ1-5,CASSGDRGVPSQHF,TGTGCCAGTAGTGGGGACAGGGGGGTTCCGTCCCAGCATTTT
NA,TRBV11-2,few,TRBJ2-5,CASSFRDKATQYF,TGTGCCAGCAGCTTTAGGGACAAGGCCACCCAGTACTTC